Detailed here is one T cell receptor (beta chain). The antigen is unknown. The V segment lost 6 bases and the J segment 4 bases; nucleotides outside the gene matches: 6. In germline, CDR1 is SNHLY, CDR2 FYNNEI. The CDR3 has 17 residues. Clones were sequenced by immunoSEQ multiplex PCR, and TCRdb holds only the in-frame ones, with some missing. The sample has fewer than 500,000 clones; around 79% are singletons. This record comes from a study of shared clonotypes between healthy human individuals. Study-level results: The genetic and exposure-history diversity represented was limited by few donors.

The chain employs TRBV2 and TRBJ2-1, with 16 bases aligning to TRBD2. This receptor was taken from a woman between 35 and 50 years old in good health. Some clones in this sample may be carry-over from other donors' samples. The source material was PBMCs. CDR3 protein: CASSGTSGRARYNEQFF. CDR3 bases: TGTGCCAGCAGCGGGACTAGCGGGAGGGCCAGGTACAATGAGCAGTTCTTC.